Listed below are T cell receptor beta chains from one sample, sequenced in a study of blood T cell repertoires in COVID-19. Using immunoSEQ multiplex PCR, the repertoire was profiled, and TCRdb retains in-frame clones only, with some absent. In the table there are 60,000 to 75,000 clones, about 81% of which are singletons. Sequencing was performed on peripheral blood. The receptors were gathered from a human donor in a cohort sampled during active COVID-19. Each CDR3 is given with its conserved first and last residue. The D gene is left open where the match is weak. Clone size is not always given. Where it is, it says once, few, many or a class for expanded clones.

j_gene: TRBJ2-5; v_gene: TRBV4-1; abundance: .; d_gene: .; CDR3aa: CASSQSDRPETQYF; CDR3nt: TGCGCCAGCAGCCAGAGTGACAGGCCGGAGACCCAGTACTTC
j_gene: TRBJ2-2; v_gene: TRBV2; abundance: .; d_gene: .; CDR3aa: CASSPRGTGELFF; CDR3nt: TGTGCCAGCAGCCCCAGGGGCACCGGGGAGCTGTTTTTT
j_gene: TRBJ1-2; v_gene: TRBV13; abundance: .; d_gene: .; CDR3aa: CASNRAGFNYGYTF; CDR3nt: TGTGCCAGCAACAGGGCAGGGTTTAACTATGGCTACACCTTC
j_gene: TRBJ2-5; v_gene: TRBV7-9; abundance: .; d_gene: .; CDR3aa: CASSPSGRGQETQYF; CDR3nt: TGTGCCAGCAGCCCCAGCGGGCGAGGCCAGGAGACCCAGTACTTC
j_gene: TRBJ2-2; v_gene: TRBV5-1; abundance: .; d_gene: TRBD1; CDR3aa: CASSLEGQGWTGELFF; CDR3nt: TGCGCCAGCAGCTTGGAGGGACAGGGTTGGACCGGGGAGCTGTTTTTT
j_gene: TRBJ1-2; v_gene: TRBV12-5; abundance: .; d_gene: .; CDR3aa: CASGLLTTGGGSGYTF; CDR3nt: TGTGCTAGTGGTTTGCTCACTACGGGGGGTGGGTCTGGCTACACCTTC
j_gene: TRBJ2-3; v_gene: TRBV7-2; abundance: .; d_gene: .; CDR3aa: CASSATSYTDTQYF; CDR3nt: TGTGCCAGCAGCGCTACTAGTTACACAGATACGCAGTATTTT
j_gene: TRBJ1-4; v_gene: TRBV6-6; abundance: .; d_gene: TRBD1; CDR3aa: CASSDPGQGTEKLFF; CDR3nt: TGTGCCAGCTCTGACCCGGGACAGGGTACCGAAAAACTGTTTTTT
j_gene: TRBJ2-2; v_gene: TRBV7-8; abundance: .; d_gene: TRBD2; CDR3aa: CASSATSGGAGELFF; CDR3nt: TGTGCCAGCAGCGCTACTAGCGGGGGGGCCGGGGAGCTGTTTTTT
j_gene: TRBJ1-2; v_gene: TRBV3-1/TRBV3-2; abundance: .; d_gene: TRBD1; CDR3aa: CASSQVPGGLYGYTF; CDR3nt: TGTGCCAGCAGCCAAGTCCCAGGGGGCCTGTATGGCTACACCTTC
j_gene: TRBJ1-1; v_gene: TRBV4-1; abundance: few; d_gene: .; CDR3aa: CASSQPRRGNTEAFF; CDR3nt: TGCGCCAGCAGCCAACCCAGGAGGGGAAACACTGAAGCTTTCTTT
j_gene: TRBJ2-1; v_gene: TRBV19; abundance: .; d_gene: .; CDR3aa: CASSIAGGNYNEQFF; CDR3nt: TGTGCCAGTAGTATAGCCGGGGGAAACTACAATGAGCAGTTCTTC
j_gene: TRBJ1-1; v_gene: TRBV3-1/TRBV3-2; abundance: .; d_gene: TRBD1; CDR3aa: CASSQTGQLNTEAFF; CDR3nt: TGTGCCAGCAGCCAGACGGGACAGCTGAACACTGAAGCTTTCTTT
j_gene: TRBJ1-3; v_gene: TRBV7-2; abundance: once; d_gene: .; CDR3aa: CASSFTAGNTIYF; CDR3nt: TGTGCCAGCAGCTTCACTGCTGGAAACACCATATATTTT
j_gene: TRBJ2-3; v_gene: TRBV18; abundance: .; d_gene: TRBD2; CDR3aa: CASSRRLAGNTDTQYF; CDR3nt: TGTGCCAGCTCACGAAGACTAGCGGGCAACACAGATACGCAGTATTTT
j_gene: TRBJ2-5; v_gene: TRBV6-5; abundance: once; d_gene: .; CDR3aa: CASSWGPRETQYF; CDR3nt: TGTGCCAGCAGTTGGGGCCCTCGGGAGACCCAGTACTTC